These 9 T cell receptor beta chains originate from one sample sequenced in a study of monozygotic twins with inflammatory bowel disease. Reprocessing the 5' RACE reads, TCRdb reports a single entry for every CDR3 protein and omits DNA. The listing contains approximately 200,000 distinct CDR3 sequences. The material sequenced was blood. The source of these receptors is a human donor with ulcerative colitis or Crohn's disease, or a healthy co-twin of an affected twin (not recorded which).

The gene calls are TRBV11-2 and TRBJ1-1; TCRdb's assignment of TRBD1 cannot be checked, as there is no DNA. The CDR3 covers 16 residues. CDR1 is SGHAT and CDR2 is FQNNGV in the germline V gene. CDR3 sequence reads: CASSPRTGLTNTEAFF.

V and J are TRBV3-1 and TRBJ2-1; the TCRdb D gene call, TRBD2, has no DNA to confirm it. Germline V gives CDR1 LGHDT, CDR2 YNNKEL (reference sequence). This CDR3 region has 16 residues. The CDR3: CASSQPGTSGTNEQFF.

The chain is built from TRBV6-1 and TRBJ1-5. Germline-derived CDR1 and CDR2 are MNHNS and SASEGT. CDR3 length equals 15 residues. CDR3 sequence: CASSEVASRNQPQHF.

This chain connects TRBV11-2 to TRBJ2-2. Germline lookup yields CDR1 SGHAT and CDR2 FQNNGV. The CDR3 contains 13 residues. CDR3: CASSLVWGGELFF.

V gene TRBV27 combines with J gene TRBJ1-2; TCRdb reports TRBD1, a call that lacks DNA to check it against. Germline CDR1 reads MNHEY; CDR2 reads SMNVEV (reference sequence). The CDR3 contains 14 residues. The CDR3 sequence is CASSLSRGSRGYTF.

The rearrangement uses TRBV11-2 and TRBJ2-7; TCRdb lists TRBD2, though no DNA is available to test this call. The CDR3 covers 18 residues. Germline V CDR1 and CDR2: SGHAT, FQNNGV. The CDR3 reads CASSLEGWRLAGAYEQYF.

The genes are TRBV3-1 and TRBJ2-3; TCRdb lists TRBD2, though no DNA is available to test this call. The germline gives CDR1 LGHDT, CDR2 YNNKEL (reference sequence). CDR3 length: 19 residues. The CDR3 spells CASSHSPGTSGGAGDTQYF.

The chain has TRBV13 and TRBJ1-1. This CDR3 spans 15 amino acids. Germline CDR1 is PRHDT and CDR2 is FYEKMQ (reference sequence). The CDR3 spells CASSFGGSINTEAFF.

This rearrangement joins TRBV20-1 to TRBJ1-1; the TCRdb D gene call, TRBD1, has no DNA to confirm it. Germline CDR1 DFQATT, CDR2 SNEGSKA (reference sequence). The CDR3 sequence is 13 residues long. CDR3 loop: CSAVEGGSFEAFF.